Below are 5 T cell receptor beta chains sequenced from a single sample in a study of cytomegalovirus exposure and HLA in healthy donors. PCR involved 60 Vbeta and 13 Jbeta primers. TCRdb keeps only in-frame clones here, not all; method: immunoSEQ multiplex PCR. The sample includes fewer than 140,000 clones, about 64% of them seen just once. Sequenced input: PBMCs. These receptors were collected from a female donor in good health and CMV-seronegative.

This chain uses TRBV6-5 with TRBJ2-1; TRBD2 aligns across 7 bases. J was trimmed by 5 bases and V by 2 bases; bases with no gene match: 6. The germline gives CDR1 MNHEY, CDR2 SVGAGI. CDR3 length: 15 amino acids. CDR3 amino acids: CASSYGGSRHNEQFF. DNA for the CDR3: TGTGCCAGCAGTTACGGCGGGAGCCGCCACAATGAGCAGTTCTTC.

This clone was seen only a few times. This chain joins TRBV19 and TRBJ1-2, with 7 bases identical to TRBD1. Per the germline V gene, CDR1 is LNHDA and CDR2 is SQIVND (reference sequence). J lost 10 bases, V lost 4 bases, and 9 bases had no gene match. This CDR3 region has 13 residues. The chain's CDR3 is CASSTRQGIIYTF. CDR3 coding DNA: TGTGCCAGTAGTACTCGACAGGGAATCATCTACACCTTC. Looking up the rest from reference TRBV19 and TRBJ1-2 gives the full variable domain: DGGITQSPKYLFRKEGQNVTLSCEQNLNHDAMYWYRQDPGQGLRLIYYSQIVNDFQKGDIAEGYSVSREKKESFPLTVTSAQKNPTAFYLCASSTRQGIIYTFGSGTRLTVV.

This clone has a handful of counts. This chain joins TRBV6-1 and TRBJ2-5, with D uncertain. V was cut by 4 bases and J by 5 bases, with 11 bases left in between. The CDR3 is 13 residues long. Germline CDR1 and CDR2: MNHNS and SASEGT. DNA for the CDR3: TGTGCCAGCAGTGGATCCCACTGGGAGACCCAGTACTTC. It translates to CASSGSHWETQYF.

This clone was counted a single time. The V call is TRBV5-1, the J call TRBJ2-7, with TRBD1 matching 9 bases. V dropped 4 bases and J dropped 7; count of bases not matched to a gene: 3. The CDR3 is made up of 12 amino acids. CDR1 is SGHRS and CDR2 is YFSETQ in the germline V gene. CDR3 sequence: CASSLGTGEQYF. The CDR3 DNA is TGCGCCAGCAGCCTGGGGACAGGGGAGCAGTACTTC.

V usage is TRBV15 and J usage is TRBJ2-7; 8 nucleotides match TRBD2. Germline-derived CDR1 and CDR2 are LNHNV and YYDKDF (reference sequence). With V trimmed by 10 bases and J by 5 bases, 4 bases remained unmatched. This CDR3 comprises 11 residues. CDR3 protein: CAIGAGDEQYF. As DNA, the CDR3 is TGTGCCATCGGAGCGGGAGACGAGCAGTACTTC. Using reference TRBV15 and TRBJ2-7 for the parts outside the CDR3, the full variable domain is DAMVIQNPRYQVTQFGKPVTLSCSQTLNHNVMYWYQQKSSQAPKLLFHYYDKDFNNEADTPDNFQSRRPNTSFCFLDIRSPGLGDTAMYLCAIGAGDEQYFGPGTRLTVT.